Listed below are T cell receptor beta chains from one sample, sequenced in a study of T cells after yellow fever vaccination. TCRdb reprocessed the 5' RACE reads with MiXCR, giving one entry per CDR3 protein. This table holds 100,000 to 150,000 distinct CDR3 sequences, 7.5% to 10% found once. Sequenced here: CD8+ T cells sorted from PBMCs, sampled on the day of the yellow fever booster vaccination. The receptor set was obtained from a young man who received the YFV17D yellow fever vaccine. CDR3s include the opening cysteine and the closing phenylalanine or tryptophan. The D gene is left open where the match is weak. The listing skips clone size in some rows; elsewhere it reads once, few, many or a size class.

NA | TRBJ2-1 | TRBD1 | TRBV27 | CASSPSGQSYYNEQFF | TGTGCCAGCAGCCCTTCGGGACAGAGTTACTACAATGAGCAGTTCTTC
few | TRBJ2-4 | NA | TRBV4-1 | CASSQVTGDKNIQYF | TGCGCCAGCAGCCAAGTTACAGGAGACAAAAACATTCAGTACTTC
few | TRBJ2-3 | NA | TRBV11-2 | CASSRFGDTQYF | TGTGCCAGCAGCCGGTTCGGAGATACGCAGTATTTT
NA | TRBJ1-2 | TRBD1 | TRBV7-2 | CASSLTRTGPYGYTF | TGTGCCAGCAGCTTAACGAGGACAGGACCCTATGGCTACACCTTC
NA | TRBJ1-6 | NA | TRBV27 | CASSLFGNSYNSPLHF | TGTGCCAGCAGTTTATTTGGGAACTCCTATAATTCACCCCTCCACTTT
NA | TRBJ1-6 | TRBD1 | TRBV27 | CASSSAPTGYSPLHF | TGTGCCAGCAGTTCAGCCCCGACAGGGTATTCACCCCTCCACTTT
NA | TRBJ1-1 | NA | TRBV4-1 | CASSQSTEAFF | TGCGCCAGCAGCCAAAGCACTGAAGCTTTCTTT
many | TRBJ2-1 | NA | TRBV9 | CASSPSTSNEQFF | TGTGCCAGCAGCCCGTCAACTTCCAATGAGCAGTTCTTC
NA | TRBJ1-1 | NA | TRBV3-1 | CASSQDFRENTEAFF | TGTGCCAGCAGCCAAGATTTCCGGGAGAACACTGAAGCTTTCTTT
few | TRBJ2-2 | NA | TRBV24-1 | CATSDPGSRRELFF | TGTGCCACCAGTGATCCCGGGTCCCGGAGGGAGCTGTTTTTT
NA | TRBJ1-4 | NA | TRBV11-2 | CASSHFMGLDANEKLFF | TGTGCCAGCAGCCACTTCATGGGGTTAGATGCTAATGAAAAACTGTTTTTT
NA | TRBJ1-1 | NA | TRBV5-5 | CASSLEGRLNTEAFF | TGTGCCAGCAGCTTGGAGGGGAGGTTGAACACTGAAGCTTTCTTT
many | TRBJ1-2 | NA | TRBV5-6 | CASSLEAANYGYTF | TGTGCCAGCAGCTTGGAGGCAGCGAACTATGGCTACACCTTC
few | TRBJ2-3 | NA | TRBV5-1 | CASSRQADTQYF | TGCGCCAGCAGTCGACAGGCAGATACGCAGTATTTT
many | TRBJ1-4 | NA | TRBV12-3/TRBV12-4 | CASSFTGSGPNLEKLFF | TGTGCCAGCAGTTTTACGGGGTCTGGTCCCAACCTCGAAAAACTGTTTTTT
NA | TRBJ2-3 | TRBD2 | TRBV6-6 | CANSGGAGDTQYF | TGTGCCAACTCCGGGGGGGCTGGAGATACGCAGTATTTT
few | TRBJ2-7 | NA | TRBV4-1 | CASSQGKAEQYF | TGCGCCAGCAGCCAAGGGAAGGCGGAGCAGTACTTC
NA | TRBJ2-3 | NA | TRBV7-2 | CASSGSWGVGDTQYF | TGTGCCAGCAGCGGATCGTGGGGAGTAGGAGATACGCAGTATTTT
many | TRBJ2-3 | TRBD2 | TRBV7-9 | CASSLGGTSGSTDTQYF | TGTGCCAGCAGCTTAGGTGGGACTAGCGGGAGCACAGATACGCAGTATTTT